These T cell receptor beta chains were read from a single sample in a study of molecular identifiers for immune sequencing clone quantification. TCRdb reprocessed the PCR reads via MiXCR and lists one record per CDR3 protein. Among about 500,000 distinct CDR3 sequences listed, approximately 25% were seen once. The sequenced sample was naive CD8+ T cells from blood, with Jurkat cell RNA spiked in. Every receptor here comes from a human donor in good health. Some libraries in this study had Jurkat cell RNA spiked in. The conserved cysteine and the conserved F or W are not part of the CDR3 here. Each record gives: CDR3 protein, J gene, V gene.

ASSPMFGGSLDTQY | TRBJ2-3 | TRBV12-3/TRBV12-4
ASSLAAGGQETQY | TRBJ2-5 | TRBV4-1
ASRSGTSGYEQY | TRBJ2-7 | TRBV27
ASIVGPDPAYEQY | TRBJ2-7 | TRBV6-2/TRBV6-3
ASSLDDEAF | TRBJ1-1 | TRBV5-4
ASSKKIMRTGPLPWGNTEAF | TRBJ1-1 | TRBV21-1
ASSRRLAGSPGSTDTQY | TRBJ2-3 | TRBV5-4
ASSQETSSDTQY | TRBJ2-3 | TRBV4-1
ASEKDDVVYEQY | TRBJ2-7 | TRBV28
ASSSPGQGNYEQY | TRBJ2-7 | TRBV7-9
ASRKATHTEAF | TRBJ1-1 | TRBV2
ASSPFESSYNSPLH | TRBJ1-6 | TRBV7-9
ASSPPFAGAQETQY | TRBJ2-5 | TRBV7-8
SALRGLEYTDTQY | TRBJ2-3 | TRBV20-1
ASSELGGLGQETQY | TRBJ2-5 | TRBV10-2
AWRHPSEPVYEQY | TRBJ2-7 | TRBV30
ASSLTLALGNEQF | TRBJ2-1 | TRBV7-9
ATSDFETSGDNEQF | TRBJ2-1 | TRBV24-1
ASSPRRTASNTEAF | TRBJ1-1 | TRBV6-2/TRBV6-3
ASRDRNSGANVLT | TRBJ2-6 | TRBV11-1
ASSLDVGDRAEAF | TRBJ1-1 | TRBV7-9
ASSLRTGTTLLWGTQY | TRBJ2-3 | TRBV5-1
AIGQGAYEQY | TRBJ2-7 | TRBV5-3
ASSSGRTGEQY | TRBJ2-7 | TRBV5-6
ASSLLEEGSYNEQF | TRBJ2-1 | TRBV7-9
ASSFYSGTGYEQY | TRBJ2-7 | TRBV5-1
ASTPTAQETQY | TRBJ2-5 | TRBV19
ASSLDSRIHEQY | TRBJ2-7 | TRBV5-1
ASARSWGANEKLF | TRBJ1-4 | TRBV5-1
ASSQEGPVYEQY | TRBJ2-7 | TRBV4-3
SARKMGGYEQY | TRBJ2-7 | TRBV20-1
ASSQWRGPENIQY | TRBJ2-4 | TRBV23-1